The 24 T cell receptor beta chains in this list originate from one sample, sequenced in a study of naive CD8 T cells in extremely preterm neonates (dated by TCRdb to the late 2010s). Libraries were constructed by the immunoSEQ multiplex PCR assay. Not all clones reach the TCRdb copy of this immuneACCESS table, which keeps in-frame sequences only. Checked studies attribute under half of the gap to unresolved V genes and leave the rest unexplained. Counted in this sample were about 23,000 clones; about 87% of them appeared once. The ten largest account for about 0.85% of the sample. Several extremely preterm deliveries, at about 22-28 weeks of gestation, provided the preterm samples. These receptors' targets are unknown. Here is what the overall study found, with its caveats: Compared with the older groups, preterm CDR3s were shorter and closer to germline, carrying fewer N additions and showing less junctional trimming.

The sample taken for sequencing was naive CD8+ T cells from cord blood. These receptors were taken from a boy who was born preterm.

The chain combines TRBV30 with TRBJ2-7; TRBD1 matches 7 bases. V lost 0 bases to trimming and J lost 7 bases; unmatched junction nucleotides: 6. The CDR3 totals 13 residues. Germline lookup yields CDR1 GTSNPN and CDR2 SVGIG (reference sequence). CDR3 nucleotide sequence: TGTGCCTGGAGTGTACGACAGGGTAGTGAGCAGTACTTC. It codes for CAWSVRQGSEQYF.

This clone was detected a few times. V usage is TRBV9 and J usage is TRBJ1-2; TRBD1 might be the D (5 bases). CDR3 length: 13 amino acids. Trimming shortened V by 0 bases and J by 2 bases, and 5 bases separated the two germline ends. From germline, CDR1 is SGDLS and CDR2 YYNGEE. The CDR3: CASSVGDNYGYTF. In DNA form, the CDR3 reads TGTGCCAGCAGCGTAGGGGACAACTATGGCTACACCTTC.

The V gene is TRBV25-1, the J gene TRBJ2-5; 11 bases match TRBD1. Germline lookup yields CDR1 MGHDK and CDR2 SYGVNS. The CDR3 runs to 13 residues. J lost 0 bases, V lost 11 bases, and 2 bases had no gene match. CDR3 protein: CAGQGADQETQYF. CDR3 sequence (DNA): TGTGCCGGACAGGGGGCTGACCAAGAGACCCAGTACTTC.

The chain recombines TRBV10-1 with TRBJ1-6; no clear D gene. This CDR3 contains 14 residues. CDR1 and CDR2 from the germline V gene are WNHNN and SYGVQD (reference sequence). V lost 3 bases and J 0 bases, leaving 3 bases between the germline ends. The CDR3 protein is CASSDSSYNSPLHF. DNA of the CDR3: TGCGCCAGCAGTGACAGCTCCTATAATTCACCCCTCCACTTT.

As concerns this clone: The same CDR3 also results from other DNA sequences found in this sample. The chain links TRBV5-1 to TRBJ1-3; D remains unclear. Trimming pared 0 bases from V and 0 bases from J, leaving 4 bases between. This CDR3 is built from 14 residues. Per germline, CDR1 SGHRS and CDR2 YFSETQ. The CDR3 sequence: CASSLGGSGNTIYF. In DNA, the CDR3 is TGCGCCAGCAGCTTGGGGGGCTCTGGAAACACCATATATTTT.

The rearrangement links TRBV14 to TRBJ1-2; 9 nucleotides agree with TRBD1. J was trimmed by 2 bases and V by 4 bases; bases with no gene match: 8. The CDR3 length is 16 residues. Per germline, CDR1 SGHDN and CDR2 FVKESK. The CDR3 bases are TGTGCCAGCAGCCCCCCCGGCGGACAGGGGAACTATGGCTACACCTTC. Translated, it gives CASSPPGGQGNYGYTF.

In DNA, the CDR3 is TGCGCCAGCAGTGGACAGGGGGGTTACGAGCAGTACTTC. This codes for CASSGQGGYEQYF. The chain employs TRBV10-2 and TRBJ2-7; TRBD1 matches at 9 bases. The V gene's germline CDR1 is WSHSY and CDR2 SAAADI. The CDR3 sequence is 13 residues long. V dropped 4 bases and J dropped 4; count of bases not matched to a gene: 2.

The rearrangement joins TRBV4-1 to TRBJ1-5, with TRBD1 as a possible D gene (5 bases). Trimming shortened V by 2 bases and J by 1 base, and 6 bases separated the two germline ends. This CDR3 is built from 14 residues. In germline, CDR1 is MGHRA, CDR2 YSYEKL. The CDR3: CASSQRDSNQPQHF. As DNA, the CDR3 is TGCGCCAGCAGCCAACGGGACAGCAATCAGCCCCAGCATTTT.

The chain recombines TRBV7-6 with TRBJ2-3, with 14 bases identical to TRBD2. CDR3 length: 20 amino acids. V gave up 1 base and J gave up 2 bases; unmatched junction bases: 11. CDR1 SGHVS and CDR2 FNYEAQ come from the germline V gene. The CDR3 nucleotides are TGTGCCAGCAGCTTAGACGCAGGGGGACTAGCGGGGGACCTCACAGATACGCAGTATTTT. Protein: CASSLDAGGLAGDLTDTQYF.

V gene TRBV12-5 combines with J gene TRBJ2-3, with 15 bases that match TRBD2. Germline lookup yields CDR1 LGHNT and CDR2 FRNRAP. After removal of 5 bases from V and 3 bases from J, the junction contained 0 bases not matched to a gene. The CDR3 is 15 amino acids. This CDR3 reads CASGGTSGGTDTQYF. The CDR3 DNA is TGTGCTAGTGGTGGGACTAGCGGGGGGACAGATACGCAGTATTTT.

As regards this clone: This same CDR3 is encoded by further DNA sequences in the sample. The chain combines TRBV30 with TRBJ2-7, with D maybe TRBD2 (7 bases). CDR3 size: 13 residues. Germline-derived CDR1 and CDR2 are GTSNPN and SVGIG (reference sequence). V was pared by 0 bases and J by 2 bases, with 8 bases between. This CDR3 is CAWSVGGAYEQYF. Here the CDR3 DNA reads TGTGCCTGGAGTGTAGGGGGGGCCTACGAGCAGTACTTC.

This clone was recorded a few times. The J gene is TRBJ2-7, the V gene TRBV5-1; D may be TRBD1 (5 bases). Trimming removed 0 bases from V and 2 bases from J, with 6 bases in between. The CDR3 spans 13 residues. Germline assignment: CDR1 SGHRS and CDR2 YFSETQ. CDR3 loop: CASSLGTTYEQYF. DNA of the CDR3: TGCGCCAGCAGCTTGGGGACAACCTACGAGCAGTACTTC.

The rearrangement links TRBV21-1 to TRBJ1-6; TRBD1 is the table's D call and was not checked against the DNA. TRBV21-1 is recorded as a pseudogene. The CDR3 loop spans 15 amino acids. The CDR3, as DNA: TGTGCCAGCAGCAAAGGACAGGGGGCAAATTCACCCCTCCACTTT. Amino acid sequence: CASSKGQGANSPLHF.

The chain links TRBV7-2 to TRBJ2-5; 11 nucleotides align to TRBD2. The CDR3 covers 14 residues. V trimming: 1 base; J trimming: 5 bases; junction bases outside the gene matches: 0. Germline V gene sequence: CDR1 SGHTA, CDR2 FQGNSA. CDR3 in amino acids: CASSLGLAGETQYF. In DNA, the CDR3 is TGTGCCAGCAGCTTAGGACTAGCGGGGGAGACCCAGTACTTC. Together with reference TRBV7-2 and TRBJ2-5, the CDR3 gives the full variable domain: GAGVSQSPSNKVTEKGKDVELRCDPISGHTALYWYRQSLGQGLEFLIYFQGNSAPDKSGLPSDRFSAERTGGSVSTLTIQRTQQEDSAVYLCASSLGLAGETQYFGPGTRLLVL.

This chain links TRBV4-3 with TRBJ2-7, with D tentatively TRBD1 (5 bases). V shed 0 bases and J shed 2 bases, with 5 bases lying between them. Germline V gives CDR1 LGHNA, CDR2 YSLEER. The CDR3 loop spans 13 amino acids. CDR3 sequence reads: CASSQEDTYEQYF. The CDR3 bases are TGCGCCAGCAGCCAAGAGGACACCTACGAGCAGTACTTC.

V gene TRBV11-2 combines with J gene TRBJ2-5; the D is unclear. Trimming left V 1 base short and J 4 bases short, with 4 bases between. This CDR3 has 12 residues. Germline V gene lookup returns CDR1 SGHAT and CDR2 FQNNGV. As DNA, the CDR3 is TGTGCCAGCAGCTTAGGGACAGAGACCCAGTACTTC. Encoded protein: CASSLGTETQYF.

CDR3 nucleotide sequence: TGCGCCAGCAGCTGGACTAGCGCCTACGAGCAGTACTTC. Its protein is CASSWTSAYEQYF. This chain links TRBV5-1 with TRBJ2-7; 9 bases agree with TRBD2. V dropped 3 bases and J dropped 2; count of bases not matched to a gene: 0. This CDR3 is 13 amino acids long. The V gene's germline CDR1 is SGHRS and CDR2 YFSETQ. Based on the CDR3 plus reference TRBV5-1 and TRBJ2-7, the full variable domain is KAGVTQTPRYLIKTRGQQVTLSCSPISGHRSVSWYQQTPGQGLQFLFEYFSETQRNKGNFPGRFSGRQFSNSRSEMNVSTLELGDSALYLCASSWTSAYEQYFGPGTRLTVT.

The rearrangement joins TRBV4-3 to TRBJ2-7, with TRBD2 identical over 10 bases. This CDR3 spans 15 amino acids. V gave up 1 base and J gave up 0 bases; unmatched junction bases: 0. The germline gives CDR1 LGHNA, CDR2 YSLEER. The DNA for the CDR3 is TGCGCCAGCAGCCAAGGACTAGCGGGCTCCTACGAGCAGTACTTC. This gives the protein CASSQGLAGSYEQYF.

V usage is TRBV9 and J usage is TRBJ2-7; perhaps TRBD2 as D (6 bases). The germline gives CDR1 SGDLS, CDR2 YYNGEE. V lost 3 bases and J lost 0, with 7 bases in between. CDR3 length equals 13 residues. The CDR3 nucleotides read TGTGCCAGCAGCGAGACTAGCTCCTACGAGCAGTACTTC. It specifies CASSETSSYEQYF.

V and J are TRBV5-1 and TRBJ2-2; no definite D call. The CDR3 loop spans 14 amino acids. Germline loops: CDR1 SGHRS, CDR2 YFSETQ. The V end was cut by 0 bases, the J end by 1 base, with 4 bases between. This CDR3 reads CASSLGQNTGELFF. In DNA, the CDR3 is TGCGCCAGCAGCTTGGGACAGAACACCGGGGAGCTGTTTTTT.

Only a few counts were recorded for this clone. This chain joins TRBV6-5 and TRBJ1-2, with TRBD1 identical over 7 bases. The CDR3 is 13 amino acids. J lost 6 bases, V lost 5 bases, and 6 bases had no gene match. Germline values: CDR1 MNHEY, CDR2 SVGAGI. CDR3 DNA sequence: TGTGCCAGCAGTACTCAGGGGGAGGATGGCTACACCTTC. Protein: CASSTQGEDGYTF.

The gene calls are TRBV5-1 and TRBJ2-7; TRBD1 matches 8 bases. Germline CDR1 and CDR2: SGHRS and YFSETQ. V trimming: 4 bases; J trimming: 5 bases; junction bases outside the gene matches: 8. This CDR3 spans 14 amino acids. The CDR3 DNA follows: TGCGCCAGCAGCATGACAGGGGCCTTCCACGAGCAGTACTTC. The encoded protein is CASSMTGAFHEQYF.

The V gene is TRBV11-2, the J gene TRBJ1-2; D gene ambiguous. The germline V and J ends were trimmed by 0 bases and 10 bases, with 9 bases remaining between them. In germline, CDR1 is SGHAT, CDR2 FQNNGV. This CDR3 is 12 amino acids long. This CDR3 reads CASSLDRQFYTF. CDR3 in DNA: TGTGCCAGCAGCTTAGACAGGCAATTCTACACCTTC. The variable domain in full, with the rest retrieved from reference TRBV11-2 and TRBJ1-2, is EAGVAQSPRYKIIEKRQSVAFWCNPISGHATLYWYQQILGQGPKLLIQFQNNGVVDDSQLPKDRFSAERLKGVDSTLKIQPAKLEDSAVYLCASSLDRQFYTFGSGTRLTVV.

The J gene is TRBJ2-1, the V gene TRBV19; D unclear. This CDR3 is built from 11 residues. V was cut by 4 bases and J by 6 bases, with 4 bases left in between. Germline V gene lookup returns CDR1 LNHDA and CDR2 SQIVND (reference sequence). CDR3 in amino acids: CASSSGNEQFF. The CDR3 DNA reads as TGTGCCAGTAGTAGCGGCAATGAGCAGTTCTTC.